These 8 T cell receptor beta chains originate from one sample sequenced in a study of T cell responses to AZD1222 COVID-19 vaccine. Assay: immunoSEQ multiplex PCR; the TCRdb copy retains only in-frame clones and omits some. The repertoire holds 120,000 to 150,000 clones, with around 91% as singletons. The sample in question was peripheral blood, obtained on day 0 of AZD1222 vaccination. The receptors originated from an adult in good health.

The J gene is TRBJ2-1, the V gene TRBV19, with 8 bases aligning to TRBD2. The CDR3 totals 15 residues. In germline, CDR1 is LNHDA, CDR2 SQIVND (reference sequence). Unmatched junction bases numbered 10, after V lost 7 bases and J lost 5 bases. CDR3 protein: CASTIGSGKHNEQFF. CDR3 nucleotides: TGTGCCAGTACCATTGGTAGCGGGAAGCACAATGAGCAGTTCTTC.

The rearrangement links TRBV5-1 to TRBJ2-1, with no clear D. In germline, CDR1 is SGHRS, CDR2 YFSETQ. Trimming took 0 bases from V and 7 from J, leaving 5 bases between them. CDR3 length: 12 amino acids. Here the CDR3 DNA reads TGCGCCAGCAGCTTGGATAGTAATGAGCAGTTCTTC. Its protein product is CASSLDSNEQFF.

The chain carries TRBV23-1 and TRBJ2-7; D ambiguous. TRBV23-1 is an open reading frame whose function is uncertain. This CDR3 is built from 17 residues. Trimming took off 3 bases at V and 3 bases at J, with 21 bases between the two ends. The CDR3 loop reads CASSQPTTFDQIYEQYF. In nucleotides, the CDR3 is TGCGCCAGCAGTCAGCCCACGACATTCGACCAAATCTACGAGCAGTACTTC.

The chain is built from TRBV27 and TRBJ2-7; the D gene is possibly TRBD2 (5 bases). The germline V and J ends were trimmed by 6 bases and 3 bases, with 21 bases remaining between them. Germline V gene lookup returns CDR1 MNHEY and CDR2 SMNVEV (reference sequence). The CDR3 runs to 16 residues. Written as DNA, the CDR3 is TGTGCCAGCAGCCCACTAACCGCGGGTGCCGACTACGAGCAGTACTTC. It is translated as CASSPLTAGADYEQYF.

The gene calls are TRBV6-5 and TRBJ2-1, with 7 bases fitting TRBD1. This CDR3 is 14 amino acids long. Unmatched junction bases numbered 12, after V lost 6 bases and J lost 10 bases. Per germline, CDR1 MNHEY and CDR2 SVGAGI. The CDR3 region has the DNA TGTGCCAGCAGGTACAGGCACTGGGACAGCGAGCAGTTCTTC. Protein sequence: CASRYRHWDSEQFF.

The genes are TRBV28 and TRBJ1-6; D is ambiguous. CDR3 length equals 14 residues. CDR1 is MDHEN, CDR2 SYDVKM, per germline. Trimming pared 8 bases from V and 0 bases from J, leaving 8 bases between. DNA of the CDR3: TGTGCCAGCTACACGAGCTCCTATAATTCACCCCTCCACTTT. Translating it yields CASYTSSYNSPLHF.

The chain recombines TRBV21-1 with TRBJ1-5; TRBD1 is the table's D call and was not checked against the DNA. TRBV21-1 is shown as a pseudogene. The CDR3 consists of 17 residues. This CDR3 reads CASSSRQAGGGNQPQHF. In nucleotides, the CDR3 is TGTGCCAGCAGCTCTCGGCAGGCAGGGGGCGGCAATCAGCCCCAGCATTTT.

The V and J genes are TRBV20-1 and TRBJ1-2; unclear D gene. This CDR3 contains 11 residues. CDR1 is DFQATT and CDR2 is SNEGSKA in the germline V gene (reference sequence). V lost 5 bases, J lost 5 bases, and 9 bases lay in between. The CDR3 nucleotides read TGCAGTGCTGCTCCGGGGTATGGCTACACCTTC. Protein: CSAAPGYGYTF.